The 32 T cell receptor beta chains reported below all come from one sample, sequenced in a study of shared clonotypes between healthy human individuals (dated by TCRdb to 2019 to 2021). Receptor amplification or capture employed the immunoSEQ multiplex PCR assay. The table was pulled from immuneACCESS by TCRdb, which kept in-frame rearrangements only. Such tables lose some clones; where checked, under half of the loss comes from unresolved V genes, and the rest has no known cause. This sample has 90,000 to 120,000 clones in its table, and 65% to 75% of those were observed once. The ten most abundant clones make up approximately 25% of the sample. The sequencing input was memory CD8+ T cells sorted from blood. This specimen's cell subset or site label, interpreted: CD45RO+ cells pooled with CCR7-negative TemRA cells. Receptor source: a woman aged 30 to 39 in good health.

The chain has TRBV28 and TRBJ2-1; TRBD2 agrees at 9 bases. The V and J ends lost 2 bases and 5 bases, in that order; junction bases with no gene match: 1. Germline V gene data show CDR1 as MDHEN and CDR2 as SYDVKM. This CDR3 has 14 residues. Written as DNA, the CDR3 is TGTGCCAGCAGTTTACTAGCGGGGAACAATGAGCAGTTCTTC. Translated: CASSLLAGNNEQFF.

This chain joins TRBV29-1 and TRBJ2-5, with D unresolved. Gene TRBJ2-7 matches the end of the DNA better, so the J call may be wrong. The germline V gene encodes CDR1 SQVTM and CDR2 ANQGSEA. The CDR3 runs 13 residues. CDR3 DNA: TGCAGCGGCGTCAGCAAGAGGATCCACGAGCAGTACTTC. Its protein product is CSGVSKRIHEQYF.

The chain links TRBV30 to TRBJ2-2, with TRBD2 as a possible D gene (5 bases). Germline V lookup: CDR1 GTSNPN, CDR2 SVGIG (reference sequence). Trimming left V 2 bases short and J 1 base short, with 11 bases between. This CDR3 is 15 amino acids long. The CDR3 sequence: CAWSSTSGNTGELFF. CDR3 coding DNA: TGTGCCTGGAGTTCCACCAGCGGGAACACCGGGGAGCTGTTTTTT. Based on the CDR3 plus reference TRBV30 and TRBJ2-2, the full variable domain is SQTIHQWPATLVQPVGSPLSLECTVEGTSNPNLYWYRQAAGRGLQLLFYSVGIGQISSEVPQNLSASRPQDRQFILSSKKLLLSDSGFYLCAWSSTSGNTGELFFGEGSRLTVL.

This clone was seen only a few times. The rearrangement links TRBV30 to TRBJ1-3; D is unclear. The CDR3 sequence is 12 residues long. Germline CDR1 is GTSNPN and CDR2 is SVGIG (reference sequence). V shed 0 bases and J shed 4 bases, with 4 bases lying between them. The CDR3 spells CAWSVLGNTIYF. The CDR3 nucleotides read TGTGCCTGGAGTGTACTCGGAAACACCATATATTTT.

V is TRBV6-6 and J is TRBJ2-5; no reliable D call. The V end was cut by 1 base, the J end by 5 bases, with 11 bases between. The CDR3 spans 14 residues. Germline V lookup: CDR1 MNHNY, CDR2 SVGAGI (reference sequence). The CDR3 region is CASSYLTDTETQYF. As DNA, the CDR3 is TGTGCCAGCAGTTACTTAACAGATACCGAGACCCAGTACTTC.

V is TRBV28 and J is TRBJ1-2, with 8 bases that match TRBD1. The V gene's germline CDR1 is MDHEN and CDR2 SYDVKM. The ends lost 2 bases at V and 8 bases at J; junction bases unmatched: 22. The CDR3 covers 19 residues. CDR3 DNA sequence: TGTGCCAGCAGTTTAAGTGGCGGGACAGGAGTCCTCGGTGTGTCCGGCTACACCTTC. Amino acid sequence: CASSLSGGTGVLGVSGYTF.

The V call is TRBV15, the J call TRBJ2-6, with D perhaps TRBD1 or TRBD2 (6 bases each). Per germline, CDR1 LNHNV and CDR2 YYDKDF (reference sequence). V was shortened by 5 bases and J by 0 bases, with 17 bases between the two germline ends. CDR3 length equals 18 residues. The CDR3 bases are TGTGCCACCAGCTCGGGGGCTCTCTCTTTCTCTGGGGCCAACGTCCTGACTTTC. Protein: CATSSGALSFSGANVLTF.

V and J are TRBV7-9 and TRBJ2-7, with 10 bases fitting TRBD1. V was clipped by 4 bases and J by 2 bases; unmatched bases: 2. This CDR3 is 14 amino acids long. Germline V gene data show CDR1 as SEHNR and CDR2 as FQNEAQ (reference sequence). The CDR3 region has the DNA TGTGCCAGCAGCTCCGGACAGGGGGCCTACGAGCAGTACTTC. As protein: CASSSGQGAYEQYF.

A single count supports this clone. J is TRBJ2-7 and V is TRBV2, with 7 bases that match TRBD2. Germline V gene sequence: CDR1 SNHLY, CDR2 FYNNEI. The ends lost 4 bases at V and 0 bases at J; junction bases unmatched: 6. CDR3 length: 15 amino acids. The CDR3 DNA sequence: TGTGCCAGCAGTGGGGACTATCGCCTCTCCTACGAGCAGTACTTC. Amino acids: CASSGDYRLSYEQYF. Based on the CDR3 plus reference TRBV2 and TRBJ2-7, the full variable domain is EPEVTQTPSHQVTQMGQEVILRCVPISNHLYFYWYRQILGQKVEFLVSFYNNEISEKSEIFDDQFSVERPDGSNFTLKIRSTKLEDSAMYFCASSGDYRLSYEQYFGPGTRLTVT.

This sequence joins TRBV6-1 and TRBJ2-5, with D perhaps matching TRBD2 (5 bases). CDR3 length equals 15 residues. Trimming cost V 6 bases and J 7 bases, with 21 bases left between them. Per germline, CDR1 MNHNS and CDR2 SASEGT. The CDR3 protein is CASSLLRVGLGTQYF. As DNA, the CDR3 is TGTGCCAGCAGCCTCCTGAGGGTAGGGCTCGGGACCCAGTACTTC.

The chain joins TRBV6-1 to TRBJ2-7; TRBD1 agrees at 9 bases. CDR1 MNHNS and CDR2 SASEGT come from the germline V gene. V gave up 0 bases and J gave up 4 bases; unmatched junction bases: 4. This CDR3 has 15 residues. The CDR3 region has the DNA TGTGCCAGCAGTGAAGCCGGGACAGGGTTTTACGAGCAGTACTTC. Amino acid sequence: CASSEAGTGFYEQYF.

J is TRBJ1-3 and V is TRBV7-9; D remains ambiguous. V shed 2 bases and J shed 1 base, with 9 bases lying between them. CDR3 length: 15 residues. Germline CDR1 and CDR2: SEHNR and FQNEAQ (reference sequence). The CDR3 is CASSLTTFSGNTIYF. DNA of the CDR3: TGTGCCAGCAGCTTAACGACATTTTCTGGAAACACCATATATTTT.

The chain employs TRBV5-6 and TRBJ1-1; D is possibly TRBD1 (5 bases). V dropped 4 bases and J dropped 1 base, with 20 bases sitting between them. The CDR3 contains 17 residues. Germline assignment: CDR1 SGHDT and CDR2 YYEEEE. This CDR3 reads CASSHSRMTERNTEAFF. CDR3 sequence (DNA): TGTGCCAGCAGCCACTCAAGAATGACAGAACGGAACACTGAAGCTTTCTTT.

The chain employs TRBV7-9 and TRBJ2-1; D gene unclear. CDR3 length: 15 residues. The V gene lost 4 bases and the J gene lost 0 bases, with 10 bases spanning the gap. Germline V gene sequence: CDR1 SEHNR, CDR2 FQNEAQ (reference sequence). The CDR3 sequence is CASSSPESSYNEQFF. The CDR3 nucleotides are TGTGCCAGCAGCTCCCCAGAGAGCTCCTACAATGAGCAGTTCTTC.

Remarks on this clone: A much larger clone sits a single nucleotide away, making a read error possible. This chain joins TRBV25-1 and TRBJ1-5; D is unresolved. Looked up from germline, CDR1 is MGHDK and CDR2 is SYGVNS. This CDR3 region has 15 residues. Trimming shortened V by 2 bases and J by 2 bases, and 10 bases separated the two germline ends. CDR3 loop: CASSEERDGNQPQHF. The CDR3 nucleotides read TGTGCCAGCAGTGAAGAAAGGGATGGCAATCAGCCCCAGCATTTT. Combining the CDR3 with reference TRBV25-1 and TRBJ1-5 gives the whole variable domain EADIYQTPRYLVIGTGKKITLECSQTMGHDKMYWYQQDPGMELHLIHYSYGVNSTEKGDLSSESTVSRIRTEHFPLTLESARPSHTSQYLCASSEERDGNQPQHFGDGTRLSIL.

This chain links TRBV11-3 with TRBJ2-1; 12 nucleotides align to TRBD1. Germline CDR1 and CDR2: SGHNT and YENEEA. This CDR3 spans 16 amino acids. Unmatched junction bases numbered 12, after V lost 7 bases and J lost 8 bases. The CDR3 nucleotides are TGTGCCAGCAACCTAGGACCTGGGACAGGGGGCGATGAGCAGTTCTTC. It is translated as CASNLGPGTGGDEQFF.

The chain has TRBV11-1 and TRBJ1-1, with 9 bases fitting TRBD1. The CDR3 has 13 amino acids. Germline values: CDR1 SGHAT, CDR2 FQDESV (reference sequence). The V segment lost 5 bases and the J segment 6 bases; nucleotides outside the gene matches: 4. The CDR3 nucleotides are TGTGCCAGCAGCCGTACAGGGGGCTCTGAAGCTTTCTTT. This translates into CASSRTGGSEAFF.

This chain joins TRBV4-1 and TRBJ1-2; TRBD1 aligns across 7 bases. CDR3 length: 16 amino acids. The V segment lost 1 base and the J segment 4 bases; nucleotides outside the gene matches: 9. The germline V gene has CDR1 MGHRA and CDR2 YSYEKL. This chain's CDR3 is CASSQVIGGELYGYTF. CDR3 sequence (DNA): TGCGCCAGCAGCCAAGTAATAGGGGGCGAGCTCTATGGCTACACCTTC.

The chain recombines TRBV2 with TRBJ2-7, with D uncertain. Trimming left V 7 bases short and J 7 bases short, with 11 bases between. The CDR3 totals 11 residues. Germline CDR1 is SNHLY and CDR2 is FYNNEI. The CDR3 nucleotides are TGTGCCAGCATCTGGGGATCTGAGCAGTACTTC. Its translation: CASIWGSEQYF.

This chain links TRBV6-6 with TRBJ2-7, with 10 bases identical to TRBD2. The CDR3 length is 15 residues. V shed 2 bases and J 12 bases; nucleotides not matched to a gene: 13. CDR1 and CDR2 from the germline V gene are MNHNY and SVGAGI (reference sequence). CDR3 nucleotide sequence: TGTGCCAGCAGTTACCTCGGGACTAGCGAACATATGACGTACTTC. Translating gives CASSYLGTSEHMTYF.

The rearrangement links TRBV5-4 to TRBJ2-2, with D unresolved. Trimming removed 4 bases from V and 5 bases from J, with 18 bases in between. The CDR3 runs 16 residues. Germline V CDR1 and CDR2: SGHNT, YYREEE (reference sequence). The CDR3 nucleotides are TGTGCCAGCAGCGATCGACTTCACCCCTTAACCGGGGAGCTGTTTTTT. Protein sequence: CASSDRLHPLTGELFF. Full variable domain (rest looked up from reference TRBV5-4 and TRBJ2-2): ETGVTQSPTHLIKTRGQQVTLRCSSQSGHNTVSWYQQALGQGPQFIFQYYREEENGRGNFPPRFSGLQFPNYSSELNVNALELDDSALYLCASSDRLHPLTGELFFGEGSRLTVL.

The chain employs TRBV27 and TRBJ1-4, with a possible D match to TRBD1 (5 bases). Per the germline V gene, CDR1 is MNHEY and CDR2 is SMNVEV (reference sequence). CDR3 length: 15 residues. Trimming removed 6 bases from V and 0 bases from J, with 11 bases in between. The CDR3 region is CASSPRQTTNEKLFF. The CDR3 DNA sequence: TGTGCCAGCAGCCCTAGACAGACAACTAATGAAAAACTGTTTTTT.

This clone was detected many times. CDR3 sequence (DNA): TGTGCCAGCAAAGCCACTACGACGTCGGAAGGCTACACCTTC. Translation: CASKATTTSEGYTF. V gene TRBV2 combines with J gene TRBJ1-2; D is ambiguous. CDR3 length: 14 amino acids. Germline assignment: CDR1 SNHLY and CDR2 FYNNEI. Deletions cut 7 bases from V and 8 bases from J, with 20 bases between.

The V and J genes are TRBV28 and TRBJ2-7; 13 bases fit TRBD2. The CDR3 extends over 16 amino acids. Germline V gene data show CDR1 as MDHEN and CDR2 as SYDVKM. V dropped 6 bases and J dropped 4; count of bases not matched to a gene: 9. In DNA, the CDR3 is TGTGCCAGCAGAGGCCTGACGGGACTAGCGGGATACGAGCAGTACTTC. This sequence encodes CASRGLTGLAGYEQYF.

The rearrangement uses TRBV28 and TRBJ2-1, with 7 bases identical to TRBD2. The CDR3 has 13 residues. Germline trimming cut 2 bases from V and 8 bases from J; bases unmatched to any gene: 3. Germline CDR1 and CDR2: MDHEN and SYDVKM. The CDR3 sequence is CASSLTTSHEQFF. CDR3 bases: TGTGCCAGCAGTTTAACGACTAGCCATGAGCAGTTCTTC.

This clone showed up just once. The CDR3 DNA reads TGTGCCAGCAGCCCCAGGGGTCGGAGGGTCTACAATGAGCAGTTCTTC. This gives the protein CASSPRGRRVYNEQFF. The chain employs TRBV13 and TRBJ2-1; D is perhaps TRBD1 or TRBD2 (6 bases each). The germline CDR1 and CDR2 sequences are PRHDT and FYEKMQ (reference sequence). V was clipped by 5 bases and J by 3 bases, with 17 bases between them. CDR3 length: 16 residues. Looking up the rest from reference TRBV13 and TRBJ2-1 gives the full variable domain: AAGVIQSPRHLIKEKRETATLKCYPIPRHDTVYWYQQGPGQDPQFLISFYEKMQSDKGSIPDRFSAQQFSDYHSELNMSSLELGDSALYFCASSPRGRRVYNEQFFGPGTRLTVL.

The chain links TRBV21-1 to TRBJ2-5; TRBD1 is the table's D call and was not checked against the DNA. TRBV21-1 counts as a pseudogene. The CDR3 runs to 15 residues. CDR3 sequence reads: CASSKSDRGWETQYF. The DNA for the CDR3 is TGTGCCAGCAGCAAATCGGACAGGGGATGGGAGACCCAGTACTTC.

This clone has a handful of counts. This chain links TRBV25-1 with TRBJ2-4; TRBD2 is a possible D gene (5 bases). There are 15 residues in the CDR3. Germline loops: CDR1 MGHDK, CDR2 SYGVNS. V dropped 6 bases and J dropped 3 bases, with 15 bases sitting between them. Here the CDR3 reads CASSPGSDDKNIQYF. CDR3 coding DNA: TGTGCCAGCAGCCCGGGGAGCGACGACAAAAACATTCAGTACTTC.

This chain uses TRBV19 with TRBJ1-1; D gene unclear. Trimming took off 8 bases at V and 1 base at J, with 11 bases between the two ends. Germline loops: CDR1 LNHDA, CDR2 SQIVND (reference sequence). The CDR3 has 13 amino acids. The DNA of the CDR3 is TGTGCCAGTCCCTTCACGGGGAACACTGAAGCTTTCTTT. Translation gives CASPFTGNTEAFF.

The J gene is TRBJ1-1, the V gene TRBV29-1, with D maybe TRBD1 (5 bases). The germline V and J ends were trimmed by 4 bases and 5 bases, with 11 bases remaining between them. Germline V lookup: CDR1 SQVTM, CDR2 ANQGSEA. This CDR3 has 12 amino acids. CDR3 in amino acids: CSVALGETEAFF. The CDR3 region has the DNA TGCAGCGTTGCTCTGGGGGAGACTGAAGCTTTCTTT.

The rearrangement joins TRBV11-2 to TRBJ2-5; 10 bases line up with TRBD2. This CDR3 spans 15 amino acids. V was pared by 2 bases and J by 3 bases, with 3 bases of the junction left unmatched. In germline, CDR1 is SGHAT, CDR2 FQNNGV. The CDR3 here is CASSLTSGTKETQYF. CDR3 DNA sequence: TGTGCCAGCAGCTTAACTAGCGGGACAAAAGAGACCCAGTACTTC.

This rearrangement joins TRBV5-4 to TRBJ2-3; D might be TRBD1 or TRBD2, each matching 5 bases. This CDR3 contains 15 residues. Per the germline V gene, CDR1 is SGHNT and CDR2 is YYREEE (reference sequence). The V end was cut by 1 base, the J end by 3 bases, with 12 bases between. CDR3 bases: TGTGCCAGCAGCTTGATCCCAGGGACGACAGATACGCAGTATTTT. Protein product: CASSLIPGTTDTQYF.